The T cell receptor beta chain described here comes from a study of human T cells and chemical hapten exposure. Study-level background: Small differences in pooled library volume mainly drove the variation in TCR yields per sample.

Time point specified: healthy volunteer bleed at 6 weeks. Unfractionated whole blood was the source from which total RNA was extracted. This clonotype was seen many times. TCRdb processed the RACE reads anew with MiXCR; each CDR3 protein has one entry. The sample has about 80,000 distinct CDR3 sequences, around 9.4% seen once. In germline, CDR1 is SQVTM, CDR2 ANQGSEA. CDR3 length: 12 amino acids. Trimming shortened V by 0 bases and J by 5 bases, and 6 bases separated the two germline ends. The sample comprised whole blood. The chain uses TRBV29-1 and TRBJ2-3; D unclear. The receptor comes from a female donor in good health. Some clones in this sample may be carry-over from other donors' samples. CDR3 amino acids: CSVEDGRDTQYF. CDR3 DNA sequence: TGCAGCGTTGAAGATGGTCGAGATACGCAGTATTTT.